The rows below give T cell receptor beta chains drawn from one sample of a study of T cell responses to AZD1222 COVID-19 vaccine. Sequenced by immunoSEQ multiplex PCR; TCRdb stores in-frame clones only, minus some. Of 95,000 to 150,000 clones in the sample, about 89% were seen once. The sample consisted of peripheral blood, taken on day 0 of AZD1222 vaccination. These receptors originate from an adult in good health. The conserved cysteine and the conserved F or W are not part of the CDR3 here.

v_call cdr3_aa
TRBV2 ASSERGGRTGELF
TRBV3-1/TRBV3-2 ASSQDPADLGNTIY
TRBV13 ASSPGRYNEQF
TRBV5-3 ARSLARRWEQPQH
TRBV29-1 SVAPPEGVAGELF
TRBV7-3 ASSRTGNSGNTIY
TRBV5-5 ASSWGQAENTEAF
TRBV7-9 ASSLVVGMTEAF
TRBV6-1 ASSERVLYEQY
TRBV11-2 ASSPLAGGGGNEQF
TRBV10-1 ASSDRGSGAAF
TRBV2 ARGGTGHNQPQH
TRBV9 ASSATGTSWPQH
TRBV18 ASSGGFFDRLPSGRSHEQY
TRBV12-3/TRBV12-4 ASSPSGYYEQY
TRBV5-1 ASSRESGGGLYEQY
TRBV5-8 ASSPAAGGGDREKLF
TRBV28 ATGRDRDTLNYEQY
TRBV28 ASSFRFGQTGGWTDTQY
TRBV21-1 ASSKEDRVGEKLF
TRBV7-2 ASSLGVDSGANVLT
TRBV15 ATRRQGAGETQY
TRBV2 ASSEPQANYGYT
TRBV5-8 ASSVGFLGYT
TRBV19 ASSIGGPYNEQF
TRBV5-1 ASSLDHPGVDEQF
TRBV15 ATSRVASPNTGELF
TRBV7-3 ASSFAGANVLT
TRBV21-1 ASSKEGRTRSTLLAKNIQY
TRBV11-2 ASSPYGLETQY
TRBV6-5 ASSYIGGNTIY
TRBV7-7 ASSRGAGGGNEQF
TRBV30 AWSRVSSGYT
TRBV19 ASSAGGRLNTEAF
TRBV3-1/TRBV3-2 ASSSGTGGLVNTEAF
TRBV7-3 ASLAGPPDEQY